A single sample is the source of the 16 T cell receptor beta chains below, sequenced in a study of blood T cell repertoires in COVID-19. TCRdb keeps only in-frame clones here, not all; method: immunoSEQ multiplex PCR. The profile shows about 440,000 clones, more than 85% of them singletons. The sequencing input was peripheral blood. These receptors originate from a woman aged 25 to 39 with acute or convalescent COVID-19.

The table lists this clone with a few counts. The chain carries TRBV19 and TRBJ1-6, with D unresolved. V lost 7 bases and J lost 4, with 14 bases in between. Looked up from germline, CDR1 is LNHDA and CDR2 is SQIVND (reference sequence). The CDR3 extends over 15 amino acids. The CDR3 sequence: CASTNGEYYNSPLHF. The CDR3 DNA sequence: TGTGCCAGTACGAACGGAGAATATTATAATTCACCCCTCCACTTT. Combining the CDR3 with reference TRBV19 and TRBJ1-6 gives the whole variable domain DGGITQSPKYLFRKEGQNVTLSCEQNLNHDAMYWYRQDPGQGLRLIYYSQIVNDFQKGDIAEGYSVSREKKESFPLTVTSAQKNPTAFYLCASTNGEYYNSPLHFGNGTRLTVT.

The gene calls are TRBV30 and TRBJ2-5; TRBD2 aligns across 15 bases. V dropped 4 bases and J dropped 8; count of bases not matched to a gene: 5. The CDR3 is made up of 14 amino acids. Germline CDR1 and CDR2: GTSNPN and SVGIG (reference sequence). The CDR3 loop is CAWTLGLAGGTQYF. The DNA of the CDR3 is TGTGCCTGGACCCTGGGACTAGCGGGGGGAACCCAGTACTTC.

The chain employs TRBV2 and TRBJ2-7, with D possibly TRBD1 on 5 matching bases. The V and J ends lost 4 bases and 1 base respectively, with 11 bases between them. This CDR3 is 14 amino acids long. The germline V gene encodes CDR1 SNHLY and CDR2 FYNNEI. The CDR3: CASSGGAGSYEQYF. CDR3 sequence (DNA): TGTGCCAGCAGTGGTGGTGCAGGGTCCTACGAGCAGTACTTC.

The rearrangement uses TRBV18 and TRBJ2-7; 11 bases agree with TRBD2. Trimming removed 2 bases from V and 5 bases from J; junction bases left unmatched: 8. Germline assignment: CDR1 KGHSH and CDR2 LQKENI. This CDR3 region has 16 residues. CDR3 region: CASSPNSGGVFDEQYF. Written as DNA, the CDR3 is TGTGCCAGCTCACCAAATAGCGGGGGGGTGTTCGACGAGCAGTACTTC.

The CDR3 protein is CASSEWWQGKNTEAFF. In DNA form, the CDR3 reads TGTGCCAGCAGTGAATGGTGGCAGGGTAAGAACACTGAAGCTTTCTTT. The V and J genes are TRBV2 and TRBJ1-1, with a tentative D call TRBD1 (5 bases). Trimming shortened V by 2 bases and J by 1 base, and 14 bases separated the two germline ends. CDR3 length equals 16 residues. The germline V gene encodes CDR1 SNHLY and CDR2 FYNNEI.

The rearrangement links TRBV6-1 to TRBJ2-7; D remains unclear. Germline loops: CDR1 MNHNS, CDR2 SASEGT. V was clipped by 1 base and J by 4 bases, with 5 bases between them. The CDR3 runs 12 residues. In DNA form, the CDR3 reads TGTGCCAGCAGTGAAGGTCTGTACGAGCAGTACTTC. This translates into CASSEGLYEQYF.

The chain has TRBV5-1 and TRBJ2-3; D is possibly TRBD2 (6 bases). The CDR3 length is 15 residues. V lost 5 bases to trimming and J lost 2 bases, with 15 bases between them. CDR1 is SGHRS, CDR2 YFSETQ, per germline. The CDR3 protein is CASSGGSRDTDTQYF. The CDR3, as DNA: TGCGCCAGCAGTGGGGGTTCGCGGGACACAGATACGCAGTATTTT.

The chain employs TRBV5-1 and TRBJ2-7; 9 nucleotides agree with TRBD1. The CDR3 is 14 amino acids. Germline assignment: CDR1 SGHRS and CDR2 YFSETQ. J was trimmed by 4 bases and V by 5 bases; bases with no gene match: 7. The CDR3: CASRTTGGTYEQYF. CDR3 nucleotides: TGCGCCAGCAGAACGACAGGGGGTACTTACGAGCAGTACTTC.

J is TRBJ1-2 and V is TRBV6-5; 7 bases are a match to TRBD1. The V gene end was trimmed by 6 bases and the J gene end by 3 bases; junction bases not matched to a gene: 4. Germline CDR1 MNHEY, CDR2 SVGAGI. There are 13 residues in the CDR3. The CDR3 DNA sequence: TGTGCCAGCAGCCAAGGGGGCGACTATGGCTACACCTTC. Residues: CASSQGGDYGYTF.

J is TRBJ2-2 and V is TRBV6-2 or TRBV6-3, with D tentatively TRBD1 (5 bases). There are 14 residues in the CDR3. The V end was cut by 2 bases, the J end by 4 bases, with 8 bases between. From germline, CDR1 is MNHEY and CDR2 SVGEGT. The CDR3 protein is CASSYARGTGELFF. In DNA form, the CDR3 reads TGTGCCAGCAGTTACGCTAGGGGCACCGGGGAGCTGTTTTTT.

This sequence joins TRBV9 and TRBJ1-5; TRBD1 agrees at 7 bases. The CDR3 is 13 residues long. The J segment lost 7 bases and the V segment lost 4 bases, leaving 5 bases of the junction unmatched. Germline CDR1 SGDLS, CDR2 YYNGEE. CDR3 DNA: TGTGCCAGCAGCCAGACAGGGAAACAGCCCCAGCATTTT. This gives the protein CASSQTGKQPQHF.

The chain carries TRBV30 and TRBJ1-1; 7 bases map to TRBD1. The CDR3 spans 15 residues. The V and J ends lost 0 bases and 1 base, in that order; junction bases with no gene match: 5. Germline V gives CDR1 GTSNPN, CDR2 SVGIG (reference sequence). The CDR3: CAWSVQGLGNTEAFF. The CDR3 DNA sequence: TGTGCCTGGAGTGTACAGGGGTTGGGGAACACTGAAGCTTTCTTT.

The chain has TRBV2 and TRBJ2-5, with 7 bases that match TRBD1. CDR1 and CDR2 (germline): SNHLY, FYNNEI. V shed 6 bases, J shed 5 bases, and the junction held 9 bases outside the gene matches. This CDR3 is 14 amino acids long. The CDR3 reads CASRLSGGGETQYF. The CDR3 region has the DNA TGTGCCAGCAGACTGTCAGGGGGTGGGGAGACCCAGTACTTC.

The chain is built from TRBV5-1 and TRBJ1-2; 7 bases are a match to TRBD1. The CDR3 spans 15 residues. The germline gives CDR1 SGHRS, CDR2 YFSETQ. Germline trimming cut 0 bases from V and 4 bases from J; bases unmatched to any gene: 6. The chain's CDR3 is CASSLGLGDSYGYTF. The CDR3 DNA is TGCGCCAGCAGCTTGGGGTTGGGGGACAGCTATGGCTACACCTTC.

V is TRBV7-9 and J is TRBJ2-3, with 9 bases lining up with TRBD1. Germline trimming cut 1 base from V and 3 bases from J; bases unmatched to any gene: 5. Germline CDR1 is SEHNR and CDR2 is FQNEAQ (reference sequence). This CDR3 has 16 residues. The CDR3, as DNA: TGTGCCAGCAGCTTAGAACAGGGGGCGCGGACAGATACGCAGTATTTT. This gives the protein CASSLEQGARTDTQYF. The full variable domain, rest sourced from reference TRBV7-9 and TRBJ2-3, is DTGVSQNPRHKITKRGQNVTFRCDPISEHNRLYWYRQTLGQGPEFLTYFQNEAQLEKSRLLSDRFSAERPKGSFSTLEIQRTEQGDSAMYLCASSLEQGARTDTQYFGPGTRLTVL.

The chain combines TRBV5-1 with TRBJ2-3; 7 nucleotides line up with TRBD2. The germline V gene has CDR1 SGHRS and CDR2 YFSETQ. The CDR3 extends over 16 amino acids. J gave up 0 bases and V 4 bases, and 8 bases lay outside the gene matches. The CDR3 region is CASSPDGRTSTDTQYF. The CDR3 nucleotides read TGCGCCAGCAGCCCCGACGGGAGGACTAGCACAGATACGCAGTATTTT.